This TCR beta chain was recovered during a study of cytomegalovirus exposure and HLA in healthy donors. Broader study findings: Reports indicate that TCR beta sequences accurately predicted the HLA-A and HLA-B alleles of most subjects. Analysis was performed later, and it showed HLA-associated TCR beta chains to be more clonally expanded than equally common others.

This CDR3 spans 12 amino acids. Germline V gene data show CDR1 as SQVTM and CDR2 as ANQGSEA. The ends were cut back, 0 bases at V and 4 bases at J, with 6 bases in the middle. Vbeta (60) and Jbeta (13) primers were used in the PCR. Profiling relied on immunoSEQ multiplex PCR, and the TCRdb table lists in-frame clones only, not all of them. Among roughly 150,000 clones listed, roughly 87% were seen once. Notes on this clone: Antigen unknown.

The TCR was taken from a girl between 10 and 17 years old in good health and CMV-seropositive. This chain joins TRBV29-1 and TRBJ1-2; D is uncertain. Source material: PBMCs. DNA for the CDR3: TGCAGCGTTGAAGATGGCCCCTATGGCTACACCTTC. It codes for CSVEDGPYGYTF.